This section outlines one T cell receptor beta chain sequence together with its context. Antigen unknown. This specimen comes from a study of shared clonotypes between healthy human individuals. Study conclusions and caveats: Non-shared clonotypes had lower generation probabilities than clonotypes shared by all four sorted-subset donors. Limitation of the genetic and exposure-history diversity represented came from the few donors.

Clones were sequenced by immunoSEQ multiplex PCR, and TCRdb holds only the in-frame ones, with some missing. The sample records millions of clones, roughly 94% being singletons. Losses at the gene ends were 5 bases for V and 0 bases for J; bases not matched to a gene: 6. The germline CDR1 and CDR2 sequences are SGHAT and FQDESV (reference sequence). The CDR3 contains 15 residues. V gene TRBV11-1 combines with J gene TRBJ2-7, with 8 positions matching TRBD1. The origin of this receptor is a man aged 18 to 29 in good health. The sequenced sample consisted of naive CD4+ T cells sorted from blood. Subset described: CD45RA+ positively selected. CDR3 DNA: TGTGCCAGCAGCCGTACAGGGGGTATCTCCTACGAGCAGTACTTC. This gives the protein CASSRTGGISYEQYF.